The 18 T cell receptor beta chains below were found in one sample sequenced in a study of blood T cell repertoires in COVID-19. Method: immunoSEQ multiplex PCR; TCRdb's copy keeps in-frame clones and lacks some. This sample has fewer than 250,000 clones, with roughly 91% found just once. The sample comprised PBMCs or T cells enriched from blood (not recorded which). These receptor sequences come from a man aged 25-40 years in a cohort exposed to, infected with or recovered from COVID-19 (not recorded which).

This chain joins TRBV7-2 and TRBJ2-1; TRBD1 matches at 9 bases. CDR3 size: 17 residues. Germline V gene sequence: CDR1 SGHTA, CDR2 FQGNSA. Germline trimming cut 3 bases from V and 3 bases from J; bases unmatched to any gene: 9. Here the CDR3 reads CASSFQGRQGGYNEQFF. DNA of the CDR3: TGTGCCAGCAGCTTCCAAGGGAGACAGGGGGGCTACAATGAGCAGTTCTTC.

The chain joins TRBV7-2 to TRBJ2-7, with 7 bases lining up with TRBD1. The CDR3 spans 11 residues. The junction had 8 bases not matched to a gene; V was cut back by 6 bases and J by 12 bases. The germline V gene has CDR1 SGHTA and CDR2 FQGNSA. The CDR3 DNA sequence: TGTGCCAGCAGTTCGCGACAGGGAGTGTACTTC. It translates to CASSSRQGVYF.

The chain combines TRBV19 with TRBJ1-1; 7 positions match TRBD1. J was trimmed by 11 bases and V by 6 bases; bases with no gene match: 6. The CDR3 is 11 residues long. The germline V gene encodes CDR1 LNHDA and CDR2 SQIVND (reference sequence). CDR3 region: CASSLEGAAFF. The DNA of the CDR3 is TGTGCCAGTAGCTTGGAGGGGGCGGCTTTCTTT.

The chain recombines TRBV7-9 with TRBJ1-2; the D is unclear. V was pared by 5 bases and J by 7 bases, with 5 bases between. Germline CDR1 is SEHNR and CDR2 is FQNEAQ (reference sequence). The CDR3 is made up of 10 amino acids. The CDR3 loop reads CASSGSGYTF. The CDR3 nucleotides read TGTGCCAGCAGCGGGAGTGGCTACACCTTC.

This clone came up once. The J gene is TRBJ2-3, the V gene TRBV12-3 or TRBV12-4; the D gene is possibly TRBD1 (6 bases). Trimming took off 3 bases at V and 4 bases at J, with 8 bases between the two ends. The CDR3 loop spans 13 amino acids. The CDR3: CASSLRTADTQYF. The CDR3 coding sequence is TGTGCCAGCAGTTTGCGGACAGCAGATACGCAGTATTTT.

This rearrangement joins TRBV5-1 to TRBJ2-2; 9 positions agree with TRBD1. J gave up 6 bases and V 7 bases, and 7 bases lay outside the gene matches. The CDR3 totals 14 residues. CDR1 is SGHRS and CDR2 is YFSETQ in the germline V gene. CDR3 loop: CASGGQGGSGELFF. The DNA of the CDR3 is TGCGCCAGCGGGGGACAGGGTGGATCCGGGGAGCTGTTTTTT.

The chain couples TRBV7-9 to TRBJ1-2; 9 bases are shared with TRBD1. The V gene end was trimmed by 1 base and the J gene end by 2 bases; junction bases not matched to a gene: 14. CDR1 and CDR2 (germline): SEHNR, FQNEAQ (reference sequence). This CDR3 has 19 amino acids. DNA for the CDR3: TGTGCCAGCAGCTTAGGATTAGGGTCAGGACAGGGGACAAACTATGGCTACACCTTC. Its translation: CASSLGLGSGQGTNYGYTF.

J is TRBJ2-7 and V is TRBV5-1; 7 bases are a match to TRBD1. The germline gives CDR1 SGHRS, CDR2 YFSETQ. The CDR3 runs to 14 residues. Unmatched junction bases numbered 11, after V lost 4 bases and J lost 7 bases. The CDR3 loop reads CASSPGQDLREQYF. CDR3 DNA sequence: TGCGCCAGCAGCCCCGGACAGGATTTGAGGGAGCAGTACTTC.

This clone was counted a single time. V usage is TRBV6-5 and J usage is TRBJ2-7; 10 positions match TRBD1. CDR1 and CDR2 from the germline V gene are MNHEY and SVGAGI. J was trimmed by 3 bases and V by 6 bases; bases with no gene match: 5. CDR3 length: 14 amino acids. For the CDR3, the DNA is TGTGCCAGCAGCCCCGGACAGGGGGGCTACGAGCAGTACTTC. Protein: CASSPGQGGYEQYF.

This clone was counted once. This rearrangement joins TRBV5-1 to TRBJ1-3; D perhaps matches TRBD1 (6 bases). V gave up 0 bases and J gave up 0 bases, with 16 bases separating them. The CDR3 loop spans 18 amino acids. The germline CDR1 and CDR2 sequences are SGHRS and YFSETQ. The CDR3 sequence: CASSLGLESGVSGNTIYF. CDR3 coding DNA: TGCGCCAGCAGCTTGGGACTGGAGTCAGGGGTCTCTGGAAACACCATATATTTT. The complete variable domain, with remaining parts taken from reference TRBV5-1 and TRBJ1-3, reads KAGVTQTPRYLIKTRGQQVTLSCSPISGHRSVSWYQQTPGQGLQFLFEYFSETQRNKGNFPGRFSGRQFSNSRSEMNVSTLELGDSALYLCASSLGLESGVSGNTIYFGEGSWLTVV.

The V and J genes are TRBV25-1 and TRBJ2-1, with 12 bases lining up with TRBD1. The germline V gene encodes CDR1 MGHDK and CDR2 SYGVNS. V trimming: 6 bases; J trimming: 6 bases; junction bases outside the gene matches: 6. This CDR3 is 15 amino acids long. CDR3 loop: CASSNPGQGANEQFF. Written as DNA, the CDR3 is TGTGCCAGCAGCAATCCGGGACAGGGGGCCAATGAGCAGTTCTTC.

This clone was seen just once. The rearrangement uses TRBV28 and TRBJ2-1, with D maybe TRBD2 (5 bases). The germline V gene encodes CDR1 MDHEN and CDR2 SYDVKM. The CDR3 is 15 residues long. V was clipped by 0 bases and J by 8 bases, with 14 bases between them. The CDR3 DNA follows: TGTGCCAGCAGTTTATGGGACTCTGAGTCGGATGAGCAGTTCTTC. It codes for CASSLWDSESDEQFF. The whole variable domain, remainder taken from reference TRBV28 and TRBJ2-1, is DVKVTQSSRYLVKRTGEKVFLECVQDMDHENMFWYRQDPGLGLRLIYFSYDVKMKEKGDIPEGYSVSREKKERFSLILESASTNQTSMYLCASSLWDSESDEQFFGPGTRLTVL.

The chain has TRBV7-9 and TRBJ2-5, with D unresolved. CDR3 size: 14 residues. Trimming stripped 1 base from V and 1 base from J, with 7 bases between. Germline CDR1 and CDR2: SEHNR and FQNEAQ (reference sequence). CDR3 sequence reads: CASSLEGGQETQYF. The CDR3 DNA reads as TGTGCCAGCAGCTTAGAAGGCGGCCAAGAGACCCAGTACTTC.

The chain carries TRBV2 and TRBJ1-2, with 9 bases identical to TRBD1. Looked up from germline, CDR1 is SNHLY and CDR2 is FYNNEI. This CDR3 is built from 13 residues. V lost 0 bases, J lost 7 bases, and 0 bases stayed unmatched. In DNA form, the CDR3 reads TGTGCCAGCAGTGAAGCGGACAGGGGTGGCTACACCTTC. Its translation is CASSEADRGGYTF.

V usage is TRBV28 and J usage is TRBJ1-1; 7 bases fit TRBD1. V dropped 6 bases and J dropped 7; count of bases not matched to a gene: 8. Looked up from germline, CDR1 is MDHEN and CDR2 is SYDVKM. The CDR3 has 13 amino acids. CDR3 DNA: TGTGCCAGCAGATGGGCGACAGGGCTTGAAGCTTTCTTT. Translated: CASRWATGLEAFF.

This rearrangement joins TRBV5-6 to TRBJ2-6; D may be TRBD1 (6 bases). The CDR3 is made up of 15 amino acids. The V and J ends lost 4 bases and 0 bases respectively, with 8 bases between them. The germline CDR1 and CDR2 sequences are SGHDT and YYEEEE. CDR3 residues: CASSVTGSGANVLTF. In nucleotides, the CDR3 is TGTGCCAGCAGCGTGACAGGCTCTGGGGCCAACGTCCTGACTTTC. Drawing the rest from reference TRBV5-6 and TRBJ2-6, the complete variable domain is DAGVTQSPTHLIKTRGQQVTLRCSPKSGHDTVSWYQQALGQGPQFIFQYYEEEERQRGNFPDRFSGHQFPNYSSELNVNALLLGDSALYLCASSVTGSGANVLTFGAGSRLTVL.

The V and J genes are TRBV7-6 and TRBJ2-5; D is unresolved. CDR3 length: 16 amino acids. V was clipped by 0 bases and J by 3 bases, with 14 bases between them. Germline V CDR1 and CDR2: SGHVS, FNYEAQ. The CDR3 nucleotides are TGTGCCAGCAGCTTAGCGCGTGAGACGCAGGAAGAGACCCAGTACTTC. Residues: CASSLARETQEETQYF.

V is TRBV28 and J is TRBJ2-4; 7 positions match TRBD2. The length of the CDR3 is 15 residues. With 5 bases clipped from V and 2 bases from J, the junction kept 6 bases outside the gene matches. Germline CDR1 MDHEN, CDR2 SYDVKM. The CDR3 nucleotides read TGTGCCAGCAGTCCTGGGGGGGGACCCAAAAACATTCAGTACTTC. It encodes CASSPGGGPKNIQYF.